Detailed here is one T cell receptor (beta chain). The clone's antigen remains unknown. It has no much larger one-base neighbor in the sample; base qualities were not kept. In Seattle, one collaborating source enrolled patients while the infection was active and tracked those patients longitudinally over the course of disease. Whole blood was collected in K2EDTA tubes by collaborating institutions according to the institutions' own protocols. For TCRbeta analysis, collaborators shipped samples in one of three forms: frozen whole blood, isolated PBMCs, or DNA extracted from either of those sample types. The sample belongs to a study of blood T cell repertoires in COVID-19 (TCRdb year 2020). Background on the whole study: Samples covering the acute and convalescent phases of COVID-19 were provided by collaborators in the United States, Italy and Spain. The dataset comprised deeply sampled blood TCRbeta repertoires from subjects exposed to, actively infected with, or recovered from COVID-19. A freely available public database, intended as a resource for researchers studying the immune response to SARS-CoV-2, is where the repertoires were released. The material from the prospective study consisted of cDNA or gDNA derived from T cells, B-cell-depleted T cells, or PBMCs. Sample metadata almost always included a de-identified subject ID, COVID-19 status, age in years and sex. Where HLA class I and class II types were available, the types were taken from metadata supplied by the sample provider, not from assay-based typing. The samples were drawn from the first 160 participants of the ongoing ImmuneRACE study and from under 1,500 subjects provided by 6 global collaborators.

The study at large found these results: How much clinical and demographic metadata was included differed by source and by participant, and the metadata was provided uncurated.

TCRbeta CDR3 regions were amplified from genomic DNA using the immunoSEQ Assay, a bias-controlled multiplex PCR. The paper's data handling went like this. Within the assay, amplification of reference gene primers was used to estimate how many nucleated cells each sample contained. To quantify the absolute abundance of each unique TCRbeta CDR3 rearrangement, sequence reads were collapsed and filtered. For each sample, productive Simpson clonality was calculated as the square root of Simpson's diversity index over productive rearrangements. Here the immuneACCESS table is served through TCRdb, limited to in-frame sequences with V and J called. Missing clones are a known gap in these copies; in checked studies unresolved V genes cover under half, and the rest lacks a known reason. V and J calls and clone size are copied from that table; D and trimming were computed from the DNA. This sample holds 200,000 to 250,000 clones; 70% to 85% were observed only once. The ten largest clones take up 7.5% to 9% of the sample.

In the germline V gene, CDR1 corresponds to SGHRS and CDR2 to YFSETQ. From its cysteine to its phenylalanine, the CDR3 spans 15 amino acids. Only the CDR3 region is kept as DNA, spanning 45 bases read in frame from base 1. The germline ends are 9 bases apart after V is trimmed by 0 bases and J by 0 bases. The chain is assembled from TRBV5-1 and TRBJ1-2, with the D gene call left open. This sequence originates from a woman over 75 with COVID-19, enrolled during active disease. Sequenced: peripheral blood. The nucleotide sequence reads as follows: TGCGCCAGCAGCTTGGGCCCGGGGTCTAACTATGGCTACACCTTC. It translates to CASSLGPGSNYGYTF.